This passage covers 13 T cell receptor beta chains from one sample sequenced in a study of T-cell reconstitution after alpha-beta-depleted transplantation in children. A library of TCRbeta sequences, prepared with unique molecular identifiers, was generated. One entry per CDR3 protein results from TCRdb running MiXCR on the PCR reads. Seen here are 98,000 or so distinct CDR3 sequences, approximately 6.9% observed once, and the top ten hold more than 20%. Sequencing used PBMCs, mostly from graft donor cells, obtained 360 days after TCRalphabeta/CD19-depleted stem cell transplant. These receptors were obtained from a male patient aged 2-15 years who had a stem cell transplant for acute lymphoblastic leukemia, so the T cells may come from the graft donor.

This clonotype was picked up a small number of times. This chain uses TRBV7-2 with TRBJ1-1; D gene uncertain. Germline loops: CDR1 SGHTA, CDR2 FQGNSA. V lost 5 bases, J lost 8 bases, and 12 bases lay in between. The CDR3 totals 12 residues. CDR3 DNA: TGTGCCAGCAGCCTAGGACGGCGAGAAGCTTTCTTT. Translation: CASSLGRREAFF.

This clonotype was picked up many times. The chain has TRBV5-1 and TRBJ2-2; unclear D gene. The V end was cut by 5 bases, the J end by 6 bases, with 8 bases between. Germline values: CDR1 SGHRS, CDR2 YFSETQ. The CDR3 length is 12 residues. CDR3 nucleotides: TGCGCCAGCAGGTTCGACGCCGGGGAGCTGTTTTTT. Its protein is CASRFDAGELFF.

This clonotype was recorded many times. This chain connects TRBV7-2 to TRBJ2-1; possibly TRBD2 for D (6 bases). This CDR3 is built from 15 residues. Germline CDR1 SGHTA, CDR2 FQGNSA. Trimming removed 0 bases from V and 3 bases from J, with 9 bases in between. CDR3 coding DNA: TGTGCCAGCAGCTTAGCCCTAGCGATCTACAATGAGCAGTTCTTC. Amino acids: CASSLALAIYNEQFF.

V gene TRBV4-3 combines with J gene TRBJ2-1; no clear D. Germline CDR1 LGHNA, CDR2 YSLEER. Trimming shortened V by 1 base and J by 2 bases, and 12 bases separated the two germline ends. The CDR3 consists of 16 residues. The CDR3 DNA is TGCGCCAGCAGCCAAGTAGGCACTGCCCCCTACAATGAGCAGTTCTTC. Protein: CASSQVGTAPYNEQFF.

In its sample, this clonotype was seen many times. V gene TRBV27 combines with J gene TRBJ2-5, with D possibly called TRBD1 or TRBD2 (5 bases each). The CDR3 is 15 residues long. Deletions cut 5 bases from V and 4 bases from J, with 17 bases between. Germline CDR1 is MNHEY and CDR2 is SMNVEV (reference sequence). The CDR3 loop reads CASSLRDPRTETQYF. Here the CDR3 DNA reads TGTGCCAGCAGTCTCCGGGACCCTCGGACAGAGACCCAGTACTTC.

As DNA, the CDR3 is TGTGCCAGCAGCCCGGGACAGGGGGTTTCCTACGAGCAGTACTTC. This encodes CASSPGQGVSYEQYF. The chain employs TRBV7-9 and TRBJ2-7; TRBD1 agrees at 11 bases. Trimming at V came to 5 bases and at J to 1 base, leaving 4 bases not matched to a gene. Germline CDR1 and CDR2: SEHNR and FQNEAQ (reference sequence). The CDR3 is 15 amino acids.

This clonotype was seen many times. This chain uses TRBV5-1 with TRBJ2-5, with D perhaps TRBD1 (6 bases). V was clipped by 0 bases and J by 5 bases, with 17 bases between them. CDR3 length equals 16 residues. Germline CDR1 and CDR2: SGHRS and YFSETQ. CDR3 nucleotides: TGCGCCAGCAGCTTGGCGAAAGGACAGTGGGGCGAGACCCAGTACTTC. As protein: CASSLAKGQWGETQYF. Full variable domain (rest looked up from reference TRBV5-1 and TRBJ2-5): KAGVTQTPRYLIKTRGQQVTLSCSPISGHRSVSWYQQTPGQGLQFLFEYFSETQRNKGNFPGRFSGRQFSNSRSEMNVSTLELGDSALYLCASSLAKGQWGETQYFGPGTRLLVL.

This clonotype showed up just a few times. The chain employs TRBV7-9 and TRBJ2-5; 7 positions agree with TRBD2. The CDR3 spans 15 residues. Germline V lookup: CDR1 SEHNR, CDR2 FQNEAQ (reference sequence). Trimming cost V 3 bases and J 0 bases; bases outside gene matches: 4. The CDR3, as DNA: TGTGCCAGCAGCTTGGGGGGGACCCACCAAGAGACCCAGTACTTC. Its translation: CASSLGGTHQETQYF.

The chain employs TRBV27 and TRBJ1-1; D is uncertain. This CDR3 contains 13 residues. Looked up from germline, CDR1 is MNHEY and CDR2 is SMNVEV (reference sequence). Trimming removed 8 bases at V and 5 bases at J, with 15 bases between. The CDR3 DNA is TGTGCCAGCGGGCAAGGTGGGAGGACTGAAGCTTTCTTT. Its protein product is CASGQGGRTEAFF.

This clonotype has a count of ten or more. This rearrangement joins TRBV9 to TRBJ1-5, with D tentatively TRBD1 (5 bases). The germline gives CDR1 SGDLS, CDR2 YYNGEE. V was shortened by 3 bases and J by 5 bases, with 12 bases between the two germline ends. The CDR3 consists of 14 residues. The CDR3 bases are TGTGCCAGCAGCGCGGACACCCTTTATCAGCCCCAGCATTTT. As protein: CASSADTLYQPQHF. Using reference TRBV9 and TRBJ1-5 for the parts outside the CDR3, the full variable domain is DSGVTQTPKHLITATGQRVTLRCSPRSGDLSVYWYQQSLDQGLQFLIQYYNGEERAKGNILERFSAQQFPDLHSELNLSSLELGDSALYFCASSADTLYQPQHFGDGTRLSIL.

In this sample, this clonotype turned up a few times. This rearrangement joins TRBV24-1 to TRBJ2-6; D may be TRBD1 or TRBD2 (5 bases each). V lost 5 bases to trimming and J lost 0 bases, with 19 bases between them. The CDR3 has 19 residues. CDR1 KGHDR and CDR2 SFDVKD come from the germline V gene. The CDR3 is CATSGLDSGSFSGANVLTF. The DNA for the CDR3 is TGTGCCACCAGTGGCCTAGACAGCGGCTCCTTCTCTGGGGCCAACGTCCTGACTTTC.

Judged by abundance, this clonotype is medium-sized. The V gene is TRBV29-1, the J gene TRBJ2-2; D tentatively fits TRBD1 or TRBD2 (6 bases each). The V and J ends lost 4 bases and 5 bases respectively, with 14 bases between them. The CDR3 is 14 residues long. The germline gives CDR1 SQVTM, CDR2 ANQGSEA. The chain's CDR3 is CSVVTGARTGELFF. The DNA of the CDR3 is TGCAGCGTTGTAACGGGGGCACGGACCGGGGAGCTGTTTTTT.

This clonotype was seen at least ten times. The V call is TRBV6-1, the J call TRBJ2-3; 7 nucleotides agree with TRBD1. Germline-derived CDR1 and CDR2 are MNHNS and SASEGT. J was trimmed by 3 bases and V by 6 bases; bases with no gene match: 3. The CDR3 is 13 amino acids. The CDR3 is CASSSTGTDTQYF. CDR3 bases: TGTGCCAGCAGCTCGACAGGGACAGATACGCAGTATTTT.